These T cell receptor beta chains were read from a single sample in a study of radiotherapy plus CTLA-4 blockade in lung cancer. This table comes from immunoSEQ multiplex PCR, and its TCRdb copy is limited to in-frame clones, with some not included. The sample records about 97,000 clones, approximately 74% being singletons. Sample: peripheral blood, taken from a patient treated with radiotherapy plus ipilimumab. The receptors were gathered from a human donor with non-small cell lung cancer who had a partial response to radiotherapy plus ipilimumab. Some clones in this sample may be carry-over from other donors' samples. CDR3s include the opening cysteine and the closing phenylalanine or tryptophan. A D gene is named only where the DNA matches it firmly. Only some rows state a clone size, as once, few, many or a class for expanded clones.

V gene,clone size,D gene,J gene,CDR3 protein,CDR3 DNA
TRBV19,.,TRBD1,TRBJ1-5,CASSPGGAQPQHF,TGTGCCAGTAGCCCAGGGGGCGCCCAGCCCCAGCATTTT
TRBV6-1,.,TRBD1,TRBJ1-2,CASSANRDRGYYGYTF,TGTGCCAGCAGTGCAAACCGGGACAGGGGGTACTATGGCTACACCTTC
TRBV4-3,.,.,TRBJ2-1,CASSHSLTRGSYNEQFF,TGCGCCAGCAGCCATAGCCTAACAAGAGGGTCCTACAATGAGCAGTTCTTC
TRBV5-8,.,.,TRBJ1-2,CASSLRNFLLGYGYTF,TGTGCCAGCAGCCTTCGCAACTTCCTCCTAGGCTATGGCTACACCTTC
TRBV4-1,.,TRBD2,TRBJ2-4,CASSQDRSSGRDIQYF,TGCGCCAGCAGCCAAGATCGTTCTAGCGGGAGGGACATTCAGTACTTC
TRBV7-9,few,TRBD2,TRBJ2-3,CASSLVAGGITDTQYF,TGTGCCAGCAGCTTAGTAGCGGGGGGAATCACAGATACGCAGTATTTT
TRBV7-8,.,.,TRBJ1-4,CASSPLGTLNEKLFF,TGTGCCAGCAGCCCCCTGGGGACTCTAAATGAAAAACTGTTTTTT
TRBV28,.,TRBD1,TRBJ2-5,CASSPYTGGETQYF,TGTGCCAGCAGTCCCTACACAGGGGGGGAGACCCAGTACTTC
TRBV19,.,TRBD2,TRBJ2-1,CASILSGSSYNEQFF,TGTGCCAGTATCCTTAGCGGGAGCTCCTACAATGAGCAGTTCTTC
TRBV19,.,TRBD2,TRBJ2-3,CASSTRLAGVPDTQYF,TGTGCCAGTAGTACACGACTAGCGGGAGTCCCAGATACGCAGTATTTT
TRBV28,.,TRBD2,TRBJ2-1,CASIGLAGYNEQFF,TGTGCCAGCATTGGACTAGCGGGGTACAATGAGCAGTTCTTC
TRBV19,once,TRBD1,TRBJ1-6,CASSGTAGDSPLHF,TGTGCCAGTAGCGGGACAGCCGGGGATTCACCCCTCCACTTT
TRBV30,few,TRBD1,TRBJ2-7,CAWSGLGQDYEQYF,TGTGCCTGGAGCGGCTTAGGACAGGACTACGAGCAGTACTTC
TRBV15,.,.,TRBJ2-5,CATSRGLGEGGYQETQYF,TGTGCCACCAGCAGAGGGTTGGGAGAAGGGGGTTACCAAGAGACCCAGTACTTC
TRBV4-1,.,TRBD1,TRBJ2-3,CASSYRDRGGDTQYF,TGCGCCAGCAGCTACCGGGACAGGGGGGGAGATACGCAGTATTTT
TRBV7-8,.,TRBD1,TRBJ1-5,CASSPYSGTGLQPQHF,TGTGCCAGCAGCCCTTATTCCGGGACAGGGCTTCAGCCCCAGCATTTT
TRBV28,few,.,TRBJ1-1,CAMSGGNTEAFF,TGTGCCATGAGCGGAGGGAACACTGAAGCTTTCTTT
TRBV2,.,.,TRBJ2-2,CASSDQGRELFF,TGTGCCAGCAGTGATCAGGGCCGGGAGCTGTTTTTT
TRBV7-9,few,.,TRBJ1-1,CASSLDGSVTEAFF,TGTGCCAGCAGCTTAGACGGGAGTGTGACTGAAGCTTTCTTT
TRBV13,.,.,TRBJ2-7,CASSSGILRLGTTYEQYF,TGTGCCAGCAGCTCCGGGATCCTTCGTCTCGGCACCACCTACGAGCAGTACTTC
TRBV30,.,TRBD2,TRBJ2-1,CAWSVTSGRYNEQFF,TGTGCCTGGAGTGTTACTAGCGGGAGGTACAATGAGCAGTTCTTC
TRBV11-3,.,TRBD2,TRBJ2-3,CASSLRTSGVSDTQYF,TGTGCCAGCAGCTTAAGGACTAGCGGGGTTTCAGATACGCAGTATTTT
TRBV5-4,.,.,TRBJ1-2,CASSFPGRDIYGYTF,TGTGCCAGCAGCTTCCCGGGTAGGGACATTTATGGCTACACCTTC
TRBV28,.,TRBD2,TRBJ2-5,CASSLWLLAGIQETQYF,TGTGCCAGCAGTTTATGGCTACTAGCGGGAATCCAAGAGACCCAGTACTTC
TRBV11-3,.,TRBD1,TRBJ2-1,CASSLEGGRHNEQFF,TGTGCCAGCAGCTTAGAAGGGGGCAGACACAATGAGCAGTTCTTC
TRBV28,.,TRBD1,TRBJ1-2,CASSRGDRPNYGYTF,TGTGCCAGCAGTAGGGGGGACAGGCCTAACTATGGCTACACCTTC
TRBV20-1,.,TRBD2,TRBJ2-7,CSARGLQEQYF,TGCAGTGCTAGGGGACTACAGGAGCAGTACTTC
TRBV5-6,.,.,TRBJ2-7,CASSLGGERSYEQYF,TGTGCCAGCAGCTTGGGGGGGGAGCGGTCCTACGAGCAGTACTTC
TRBV19,.,.,TRBJ2-7,CASRPSGKLYEQYF,TGTGCCAGTAGGCCTTCCGGGAAACTCTACGAGCAGTACTTC
TRBV5-6,.,TRBD1,TRBJ2-7,CASSLLGQGAYEQYF,TGTGCCAGCAGCTTGTTGGGACAGGGGGCCTACGAGCAGTACTTC
TRBV6-5,.,.,TRBJ1-2,CASSYRRLNYGYTF,TGTGCCAGCAGTTACCGTCGACTTAACTATGGCTACACCTTC
TRBV18,.,TRBD1,TRBJ2-2,CASSPTGGPNTGELFF,TGTGCCAGCTCACCCACAGGGGGCCCGAACACCGGGGAGCTGTTTTTT
TRBV7-3,.,.,TRBJ1-5,CASSLVRRLQGTYSNQPQHF,TGTGCCAGCAGCTTAGTCCGGCGGTTGCAGGGGACCTATAGCAATCAGCCCCAGCATTTT
TRBV28,few,TRBD1,TRBJ1-2,CASSLPRGTGYGYTF,TGTGCCAGCAGCCTCCCGCGGGGGACAGGCTATGGCTACACCTTC
TRBV7-2,.,.,TRBJ1-5,CASSLSLGGGNQPQHF,TGTGCCAGCAGCTTATCGCTAGGGGGAGGGAATCAGCCCCAGCATTTT
TRBV6-4,few,TRBD2,TRBJ2-3,CASSPGHRGGGDTQYF,TGTGCCAGCAGCCCCGGGCATCGGGGGGGAGGCGATACGCAGTATTTT
TRBV6-4,.,TRBD2,TRBJ2-1,CASSSHEGLGLNEQFF,TGTGCCAGCAGTTCTCATGAGGGACTAGGCCTTAATGAGCAGTTCTTC
TRBV28,.,TRBD1,TRBJ2-7,CASRDPGTGWYEQYF,TGTGCCAGCAGGGATCCCGGGACAGGGTGGTACGAGCAGTACTTC
TRBV2,.,.,TRBJ1-2,CASSDNRVYGYTF,TGTGCCAGCAGTGACAACAGGGTCTACGGCTACACCTTC
TRBV11-2,.,.,TRBJ2-1,CASSLDGSGLRLF,TGTGCCAGCAGCTTAGACGGCTCGGGACTCCGGCTCTTC
TRBV23-1,.,.,TRBJ1-4,CASSPTLGRSTNEKLFF,TGCGCCAGCAGTCCGACCTTGGGGCGGTCAACTAATGAAAAACTGTTTTTT
TRBV6-1,.,TRBD1,TRBJ2-2,CASSERPRTGVTGELFF,TGTGCCAGCAGTGAACGCCCCCGGACAGGGGTCACCGGGGAGCTGTTTTTT
TRBV18,.,TRBD1,TRBJ1-2,CASSLNARTGEFYGYTF,TGTGCCAGCTCGCTGAATGCAAGGACAGGGGAATTCTATGGCTACACCTTC
TRBV7-2,.,TRBD1,TRBJ1-1,CASNRGGQVNTEAFF,TGTGCCAGCAACCGAGGGGGACAGGTGAACACTGAAGCTTTCTTT
TRBV18,.,TRBD1,TRBJ1-3,CASSPTQGASGNTIYF,TGTGCCAGCTCACCCACCCAGGGGGCATCTGGAAACACCATATATTTT
TRBV7-7,.,.,TRBJ2-3,CASSKSPGGTDTQYF,TGTGCCAGCAGCAAATCGCCAGGGGGCACAGATACGCAGTATTTT
TRBV5-4,.,.,TRBJ2-6,CASSLDPGKSSGANVLTF,TGTGCCAGCAGCTTGGATCCAGGAAAGAGCTCTGGGGCCAACGTCCTGACTTTC
TRBV18,.,.,TRBJ1-1,CASSPADSPGTEAFF,TGTGCCAGCTCACCTGCGGACAGTCCGGGAACTGAAGCTTTCTTT
TRBV6-6,.,.,TRBJ1-5,CASSSRSGDNQPQHF,TGTGCCAGCTCCAGCCGATCGGGGGACAATCAGCCCCAGCATTTT
TRBV6-5,few,.,TRBJ1-1,CASSYLGTGRNTEAFF,TGTGCCAGCAGTTACTTGGGAACAGGGAGGAACACTGAAGCTTTCTTT
TRBV28,few,.,TRBJ2-7,CASSRPGLLAYEQYF,TGTGCCAGCAGTCGTCCGGGACTTCTAGCCTACGAGCAGTACTTC
TRBV7-9,few,.,TRBJ1-1,CASSLDTVNTEAFF,TGTGCCAGCAGCTTGGACACGGTTAACACTGAAGCTTTCTTT
TRBV18,.,.,TRBJ2-1,CASSPVQGFNEQFF,TGTGCCAGCTCACCAGTTCAGGGTTTTAATGAGCAGTTCTTC
TRBV6-1,.,.,TRBJ1-5,CASSAREDQPQHF,TGTGCCAGCAGTGCCCGGGAGGATCAGCCCCAGCATTTT